This paragraph covers one T cell receptor beta chain sequence. This record comes from a study of T cell changes during pregnancy in multiple sclerosis. This CDR3 is 15 amino acids long. Trimming took 5 bases from V and 3 from J; bases not matched to a gene: 7. CDR1 is MDHEN, CDR2 SYDVKM, per germline. The repertoire was sequenced with immunoSEQ multiplex PCR; TCRdb's copy has only in-frame clones and lacks some. This sample has under 150,000 clones; around 97% occur once, and the top ten carry approximately 0.45%. The source is a female donor with multiple sclerosis, enrolled in a pregnancy study. This chain connects TRBV28 to TRBJ2-3; 8 nucleotides match TRBD2. This specimen was peripheral blood, taken after pregnancy. CDR3 in DNA: TGTGCCAGCAGTAAAGCGGGAGTTGGTACAGATACGCAGTATTTT. Translating it yields CASSKAGVGTDTQYF. The variable domain in full, with the rest retrieved from reference TRBV28 and TRBJ2-3, is DVKVTQSSRYLVKRTGEKVFLECVQDMDHENMFWYRQDPGLGLRLIYFSYDVKMKEKGDIPEGYSVSREKKERFSLILESASTNQTSMYLCASSKAGVGTDTQYFGPGTRLTVL.